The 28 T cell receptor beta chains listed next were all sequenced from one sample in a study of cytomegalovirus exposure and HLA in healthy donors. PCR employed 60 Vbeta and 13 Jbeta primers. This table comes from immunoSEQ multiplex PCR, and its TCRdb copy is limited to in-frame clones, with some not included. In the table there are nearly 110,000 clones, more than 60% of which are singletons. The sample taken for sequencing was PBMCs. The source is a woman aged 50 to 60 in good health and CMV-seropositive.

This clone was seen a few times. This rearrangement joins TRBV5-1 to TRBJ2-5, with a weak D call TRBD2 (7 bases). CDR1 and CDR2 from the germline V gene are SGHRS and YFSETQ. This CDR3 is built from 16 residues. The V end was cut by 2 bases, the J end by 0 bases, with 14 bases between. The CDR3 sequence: CASSFGGGVYQETQYF. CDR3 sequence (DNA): TGCGCCAGCAGCTTTGGAGGGGGGGTGTACCAAGAGACCCAGTACTTC.

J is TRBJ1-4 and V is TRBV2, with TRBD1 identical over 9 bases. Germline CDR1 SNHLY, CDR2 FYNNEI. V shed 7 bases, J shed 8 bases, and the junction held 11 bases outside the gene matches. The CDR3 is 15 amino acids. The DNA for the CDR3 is TGTGCCAGCACCCGACAGGGGGAGAGATACGAAAAACTGTTTTTT. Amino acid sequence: CASTRQGERYEKLFF.

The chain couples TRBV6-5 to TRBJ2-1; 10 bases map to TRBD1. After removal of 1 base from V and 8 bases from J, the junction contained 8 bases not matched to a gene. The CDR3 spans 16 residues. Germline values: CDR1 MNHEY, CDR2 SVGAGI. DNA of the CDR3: TGTGCCAGCAGTTACTGGTTCGACAGGGGGCTTGATGAGCAGTTCTTC. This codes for CASSYWFDRGLDEQFF.

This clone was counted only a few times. This CDR3 is CASSRQTNTGELFF. As DNA, the CDR3 is TGTGCCAGTAGTCGACAGACGAACACCGGGGAGCTGTTTTTT. The chain recombines TRBV19 with TRBJ2-2; tentative D call: TRBD1 (5 bases). Looked up from germline, CDR1 is LNHDA and CDR2 is SQIVND (reference sequence). The CDR3 spans 14 residues. Trimming took 5 bases from V and 0 from J, leaving 7 bases between them.

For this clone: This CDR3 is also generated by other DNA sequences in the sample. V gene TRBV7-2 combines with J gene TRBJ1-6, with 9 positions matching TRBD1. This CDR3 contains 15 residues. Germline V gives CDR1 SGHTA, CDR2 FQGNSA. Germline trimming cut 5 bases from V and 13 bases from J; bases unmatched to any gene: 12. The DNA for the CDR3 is TGTGCCAGCAGCGAACGGACAGGGGTGCGATCCCCCCTCCACTTT. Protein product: CASSERTGVRSPLHF.

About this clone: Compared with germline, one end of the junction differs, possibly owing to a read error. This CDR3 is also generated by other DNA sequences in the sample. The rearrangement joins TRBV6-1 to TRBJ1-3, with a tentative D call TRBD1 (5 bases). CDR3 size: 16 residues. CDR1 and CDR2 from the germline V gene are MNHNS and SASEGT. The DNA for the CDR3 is TGCGCCAGCAGTGCAACTCGGACAAGCTCTGGAAACACCATATATTTT. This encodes CASSATRTSSGNTIYF.

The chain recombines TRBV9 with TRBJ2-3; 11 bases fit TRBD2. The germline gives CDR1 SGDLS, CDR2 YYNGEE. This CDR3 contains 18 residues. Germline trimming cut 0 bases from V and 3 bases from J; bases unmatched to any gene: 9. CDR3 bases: TGTGCCAGCAGCGTAGGTAGCGGGGGGGCCTATAGAACAGATACGCAGTATTTT. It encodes CASSVGSGGAYRTDTQYF.

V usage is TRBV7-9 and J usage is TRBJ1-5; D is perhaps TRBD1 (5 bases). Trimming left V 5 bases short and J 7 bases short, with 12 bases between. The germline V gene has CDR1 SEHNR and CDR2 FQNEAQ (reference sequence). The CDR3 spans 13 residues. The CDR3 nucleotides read TGTGCCAGCAGCCTGGGGCTTAGGCAGCCCCAGCATTTT. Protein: CASSLGLRQPQHF.

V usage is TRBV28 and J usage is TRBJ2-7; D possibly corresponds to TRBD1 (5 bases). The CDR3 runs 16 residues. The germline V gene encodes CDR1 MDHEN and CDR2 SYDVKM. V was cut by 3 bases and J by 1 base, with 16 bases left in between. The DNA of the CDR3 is TGTGCCAGCAGTTTTTTGACGCGACAGTATTCCTACGAGCAGTACTTC. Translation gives CASSFLTRQYSYEQYF.

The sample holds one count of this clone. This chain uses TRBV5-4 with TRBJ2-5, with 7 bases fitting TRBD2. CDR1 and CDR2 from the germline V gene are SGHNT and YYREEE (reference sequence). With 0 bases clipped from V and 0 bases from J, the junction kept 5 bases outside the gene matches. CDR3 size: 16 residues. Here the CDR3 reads CASSLASGANQETQYF. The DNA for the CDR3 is TGTGCCAGCAGCTTGGCAAGCGGGGCAAACCAAGAGACCCAGTACTTC.

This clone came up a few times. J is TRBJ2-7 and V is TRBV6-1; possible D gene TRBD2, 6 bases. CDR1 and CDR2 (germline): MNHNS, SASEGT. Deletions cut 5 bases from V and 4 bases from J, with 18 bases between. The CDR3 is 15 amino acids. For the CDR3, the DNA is TGTGCCAGCAGTTTCATTGGGGGGTCTGAGTACGAGCAGTACTTC. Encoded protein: CASSFIGGSEYEQYF.

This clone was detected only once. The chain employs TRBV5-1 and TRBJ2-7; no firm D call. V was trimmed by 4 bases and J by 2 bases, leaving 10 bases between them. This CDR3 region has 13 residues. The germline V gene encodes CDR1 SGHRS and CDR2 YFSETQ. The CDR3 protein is CASSPTLAYEQYF. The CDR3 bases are TGCGCCAGCAGCCCGACTCTGGCCTACGAGCAGTACTTC.

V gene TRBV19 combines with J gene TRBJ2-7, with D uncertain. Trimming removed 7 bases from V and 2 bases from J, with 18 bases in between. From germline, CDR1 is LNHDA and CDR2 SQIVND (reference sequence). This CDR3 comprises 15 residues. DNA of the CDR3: TGTGCCAGTACTATCTCCTCCCGGTTTACCTACGAGCAGTACTTC. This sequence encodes CASTISSRFTYEQYF.

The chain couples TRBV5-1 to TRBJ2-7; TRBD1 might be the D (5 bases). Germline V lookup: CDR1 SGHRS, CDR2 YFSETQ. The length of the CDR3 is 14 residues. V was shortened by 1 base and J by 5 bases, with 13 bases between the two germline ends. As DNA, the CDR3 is TGCGCCAGCAGCTTGTGGGTAGGGGTGAACGAGCAGTACTTC. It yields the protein CASSLWVGVNEQYF.

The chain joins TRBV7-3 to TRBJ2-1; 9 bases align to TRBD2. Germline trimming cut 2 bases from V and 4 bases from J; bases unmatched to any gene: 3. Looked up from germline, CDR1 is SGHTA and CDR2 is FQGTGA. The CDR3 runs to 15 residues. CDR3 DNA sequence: TGTGCCAGCAGCTTAGCGGGGGGGATATACAATGAGCAGTTCTTC. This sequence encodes CASSLAGGIYNEQFF.

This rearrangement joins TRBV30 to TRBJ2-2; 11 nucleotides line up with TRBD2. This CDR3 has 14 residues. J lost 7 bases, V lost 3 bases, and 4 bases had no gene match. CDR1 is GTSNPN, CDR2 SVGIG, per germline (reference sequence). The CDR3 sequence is CAWRGSGGVGELFF. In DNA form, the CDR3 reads TGTGCCTGGAGGGGTAGCGGGGGGGTCGGGGAGCTGTTTTTT.

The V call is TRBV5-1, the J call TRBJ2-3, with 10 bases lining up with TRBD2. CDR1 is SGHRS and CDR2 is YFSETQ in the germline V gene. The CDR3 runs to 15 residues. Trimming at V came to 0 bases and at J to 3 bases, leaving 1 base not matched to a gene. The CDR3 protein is CASSLASGGTDTQYF. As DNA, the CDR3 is TGCGCCAGCAGCTTGGCTAGCGGGGGAACAGATACGCAGTATTTT.

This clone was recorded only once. The CDR3: CASSSNRALNYGYTF. CDR3 nucleotide sequence: TGTGCCAGCAGTTCAAACAGGGCGCTGAACTATGGCTACACCTTC. The chain uses TRBV27 and TRBJ1-2; weak D call: TRBD1 (6 bases). Germline V gene sequence: CDR1 MNHEY, CDR2 SMNVEV (reference sequence). Trimming removed 4 bases from V and 2 bases from J, with 14 bases in between. The CDR3 spans 15 residues.

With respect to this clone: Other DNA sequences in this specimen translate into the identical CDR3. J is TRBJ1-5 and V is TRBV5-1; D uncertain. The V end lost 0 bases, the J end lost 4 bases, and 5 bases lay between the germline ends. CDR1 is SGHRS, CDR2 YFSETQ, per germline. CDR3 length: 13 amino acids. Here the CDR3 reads CASSLDRNQPQHF. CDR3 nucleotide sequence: TGCGCCAGCAGCTTGGACAGAAATCAGCCCCAGCATTTT.

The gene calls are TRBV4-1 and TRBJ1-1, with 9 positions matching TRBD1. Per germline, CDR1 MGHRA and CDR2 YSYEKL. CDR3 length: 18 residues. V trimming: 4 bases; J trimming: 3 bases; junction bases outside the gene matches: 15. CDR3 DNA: TGCGCCAGCAGCCGGAGCCCTGGACAGGGGCCCACCGACACTGAAGCTTTCTTT. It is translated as CASSRSPGQGPTDTEAFF.

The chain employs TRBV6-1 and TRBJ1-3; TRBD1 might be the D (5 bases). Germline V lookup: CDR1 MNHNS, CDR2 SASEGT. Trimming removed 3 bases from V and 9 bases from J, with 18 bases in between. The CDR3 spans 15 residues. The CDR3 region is CASSDVPGMYGTIYF. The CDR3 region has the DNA TGTGCCAGCAGTGACGTTCCAGGGATGTACGGCACCATATATTTT.

This CDR3 is CASSFFEETQYF. CDR3 DNA sequence: TGTGCCAGCAGCTTTTTTGAGGAGACCCAGTACTTC. The rearrangement links TRBV7-2 to TRBJ2-5; D gene unclear. This CDR3 comprises 12 residues. Per germline, CDR1 SGHTA and CDR2 FQGNSA. The ends were cut back, 3 bases at V and 5 bases at J, with 7 bases in the middle.

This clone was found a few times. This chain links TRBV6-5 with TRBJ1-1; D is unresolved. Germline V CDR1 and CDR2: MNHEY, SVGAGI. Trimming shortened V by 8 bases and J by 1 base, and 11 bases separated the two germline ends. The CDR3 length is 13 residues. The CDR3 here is CASGLQQNTEAFF. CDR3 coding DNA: TGTGCCAGCGGTTTACAGCAGAACACTGAAGCTTTCTTT.

The CDR3 here is CASSLRGRPENTEAFF. The CDR3 region has the DNA TGCGCCAGCAGCTTGAGAGGCAGACCAGAAAACACTGAAGCTTTCTTT. The chain combines TRBV5-1 with TRBJ1-1; D unresolved. The CDR3 totals 16 residues. Trimming removed 1 base from V and 2 bases from J, with 15 bases in between. CDR1 and CDR2 (germline): SGHRS, YFSETQ.

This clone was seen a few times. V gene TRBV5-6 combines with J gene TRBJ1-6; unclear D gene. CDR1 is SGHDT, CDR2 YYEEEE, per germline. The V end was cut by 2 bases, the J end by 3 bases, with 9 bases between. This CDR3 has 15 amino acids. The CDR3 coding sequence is TGTGCCAGCAGCTTCGGACTGATCTATAATTCACCCCTCCACTTT. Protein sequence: CASSFGLIYNSPLHF.

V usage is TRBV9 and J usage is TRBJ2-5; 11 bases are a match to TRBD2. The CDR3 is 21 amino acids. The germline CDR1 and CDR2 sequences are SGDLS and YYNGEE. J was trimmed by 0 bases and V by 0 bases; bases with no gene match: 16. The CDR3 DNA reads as TGTGCCAGCAGCGTAGCTACGACTAGCGGGGCTATACCCGGGGACCAAGAGACCCAGTACTTC. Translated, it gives CASSVATTSGAIPGDQETQYF.

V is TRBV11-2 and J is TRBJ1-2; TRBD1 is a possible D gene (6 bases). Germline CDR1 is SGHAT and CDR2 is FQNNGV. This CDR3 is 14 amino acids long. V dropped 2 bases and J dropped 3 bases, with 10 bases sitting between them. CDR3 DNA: TGTGCCAGCAGCTTAATTGAGGGGGACTATGGCTACACCTTC. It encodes CASSLIEGDYGYTF.

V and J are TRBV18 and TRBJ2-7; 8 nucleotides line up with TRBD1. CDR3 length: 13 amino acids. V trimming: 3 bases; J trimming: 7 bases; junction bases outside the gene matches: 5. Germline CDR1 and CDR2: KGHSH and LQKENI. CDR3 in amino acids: CASSPGQGREQYF. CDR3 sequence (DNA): TGTGCCAGCTCACCTGGACAGGGACGGGAGCAGTACTTC. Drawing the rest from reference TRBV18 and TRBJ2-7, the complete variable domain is NAGVMQNPRHLVRRRGQEARLRCSPMKGHSHVYWYRQLPEEGLKFMVYLQKENIIDESGMPKERFSAEFPKEGPSILRIQQVVRGDSAAYFCASSPGQGREQYFGPGTRLTVT.